Presented here are 18 T cell receptor beta chains from one specimen sequenced in a study of PD-1 blockade in classical Hodgkin lymphoma. Autologous stem cell transplantation was followed by relapse in every patient, and brentuximab vedotin exposure varied. Clones were sequenced by immunoSEQ multiplex PCR, and TCRdb holds only the in-frame ones, with some missing. The sample gives about 25,000 clones, approximately 80% of which show up once; less than 7.5% is in the top ten. The sample here was peripheral blood mononuclear cells (PBMCs), taken at baseline. These receptors all stem from a human donor with classical Hodgkin lymphoma.

This chain connects TRBV7-2 to TRBJ1-3, with 9 bases matching TRBD1. The CDR3 has 19 residues. Germline-derived CDR1 and CDR2 are SGHTA and FQGNSA. The ends lost 3 bases at V and 5 bases at J; junction bases unmatched: 17. CDR3 DNA sequence: TGTGCCAGCAGCTTTAAAAGTAGCGTTACAGGGGGCGCGAGAAACACCATATATTTT. This codes for CASSFKSSVTGGARNTIYF.

The chain combines TRBV6-8 with TRBJ1-3; no firm D call. The CDR3 spans 14 residues. V was cut by 6 bases and J by 1 base, with 10 bases left in between. The V gene's germline CDR1 is MNHGY and CDR2 SAAAGT. CDR3 in DNA: TGTGCCAGCAGCAAGACGGATTCTGGAAACACCATATATTTT. It translates to CASSKTDSGNTIYF.

This CDR3 is CASSSPGRIYNEQFF. For the CDR3, the DNA is TGTGCCAGCAGCTCTCCGGGACGGATCTACAATGAGCAGTTCTTC. The chain employs TRBV5-6 and TRBJ2-1; either TRBD1 or TRBD2 may fit D (5 bases each). V lost 3 bases to trimming and J lost 3 bases, with 13 bases between them. CDR3 length equals 15 residues. CDR1 and CDR2 from the germline V gene are SGHDT and YYEEEE.

The rearrangement joins TRBV29-1 to TRBJ1-1; the D gene is possibly TRBD1 (6 bases). V lost 6 bases and J 8 bases, leaving 10 bases between the germline ends. Germline CDR1 and CDR2: SQVTM and ANQGSEA. This CDR3 is built from 10 residues. The CDR3 is CSVGHFEAFF. CDR3 in DNA: TGCAGCGTGGGACACTTCGAAGCTTTCTTT.

The rearrangement uses TRBV19 and TRBJ2-7, with D unresolved. Germline assignment: CDR1 LNHDA and CDR2 SQIVND (reference sequence). The CDR3 sequence is 14 residues long. Deletions cut 0 bases from V and 3 bases from J, with 9 bases between. The CDR3 nucleotides are TGTGCCAGTAGTATAGATCTGGCGGTCTACGAGCAGTACTTC. The encoded protein is CASSIDLAVYEQYF.

The chain links TRBV25-1 to TRBJ1-2; 9 bases are shared with TRBD1. The CDR3 has 14 amino acids. V shed 1 base and J 4 bases; nucleotides not matched to a gene: 1. The germline gives CDR1 MGHDK, CDR2 SYGVNS. The CDR3: CASSEWDRAYGYTF. The CDR3 bases are TGTGCCAGCAGTGAATGGGACAGGGCCTATGGCTACACCTTC.

The CDR3 is CASSHGLAGEPGPYNEQFF. The CDR3 coding sequence is TGCGCCAGCAGCCACGGACTAGCGGGGGAACCCGGACCCTACAATGAGCAGTTCTTC. This rearrangement joins TRBV5-1 to TRBJ2-1, with 13 bases aligning to TRBD2. Germline V gene sequence: CDR1 SGHRS, CDR2 YFSETQ. The J segment lost 2 bases and the V segment lost 4 bases, leaving 12 bases of the junction unmatched. CDR3 length: 19 residues.

This chain joins TRBV7-9 and TRBJ2-7; 8 bases are shared with TRBD1. The CDR3 is made up of 14 amino acids. CDR1 is SEHNR, CDR2 FQNEAQ, per germline (reference sequence). Trimming removed 5 bases from V and 1 base from J; junction bases left unmatched: 4. For the CDR3, the DNA is TGTGCCAGCAGCCTAGACAGGGGATCCTACGAGCAGTACTTC. Encoded protein: CASSLDRGSYEQYF.

The rearrangement uses TRBV13 and TRBJ2-5; 9 bases are shared with TRBD2. The CDR3 consists of 14 residues. Germline V gene data show CDR1 as PRHDT and CDR2 as FYEKMQ (reference sequence). Trimming removed 6 bases from V and 4 bases from J; junction bases left unmatched: 6. This CDR3 is CASSRGGAGETQYF. CDR3 bases: TGTGCCAGCAGTCGCGGGGGGGCCGGAGAGACCCAGTACTTC.

V is TRBV11-2 and J is TRBJ1-5, with D perhaps matching TRBD1 (5 bases). V lost 5 bases and J lost 3, with 14 bases in between. This CDR3 region has 15 residues. The germline V gene encodes CDR1 SGHAT and CDR2 FQNNGV. The CDR3 DNA is TGTGCCAGCAGCCCGGATGGGGCAATCAATCAGCCCCAGCATTTT. Its protein product is CASSPDGAINQPQHF.

The genes are TRBV10-3 and TRBJ2-1; possible D gene TRBD2, 7 bases. This CDR3 is built from 19 residues. Germline lookup yields CDR1 ENHRY and CDR2 SYGVKD. V lost 4 bases and J 6 bases, leaving 28 bases between the germline ends. The CDR3 coding sequence is TGTGCCATCAGTGCGATCGGGGGGCCTCGATCGTCAATCCTCAATGAGCAGTTCTTC. Protein: CAISAIGGPRSSILNEQFF.

The V gene is TRBV11-2, the J gene TRBJ2-5, with a possible D match to TRBD2 (6 bases). Germline V gene lookup returns CDR1 SGHAT and CDR2 FQNNGV. The CDR3 runs 15 residues. V was pared by 6 bases and J by 9 bases, with 23 bases between. The CDR3 DNA sequence: TGTGCCAGCAGTGTGCTAGTCACCGGGGGTGGGCCCCAGTACTTC. Protein sequence: CASSVLVTGGGPQYF.

This chain links TRBV4-2 with TRBJ2-7; D possibly corresponds to TRBD2 (6 bases). CDR1 LGHNA and CDR2 YNFKEQ come from the germline V gene. The V gene lost 5 bases and the J gene lost 4 bases, with 9 bases spanning the gap. CDR3 size: 12 residues. The CDR3 DNA follows: TGTGCCAGCAGCGGCCGGGGGTACGAGCAGTACTTC. Protein sequence: CASSGRGYEQYF.

The genes are TRBV29-1 and TRBJ1-2, with 11 bases that match TRBD1. Looked up from germline, CDR1 is SQVTM and CDR2 is ANQGSEA. CDR3 length: 16 residues. The trim removed 0 bases at V and 8 bases at J, leaving 11 bases unmatched. This CDR3 reads CSVEDGFRTGGRGYTF. The CDR3 DNA follows: TGCAGCGTTGAAGATGGTTTCCGGACAGGGGGCCGCGGCTACACCTTC.

The chain recombines TRBV4-3 with TRBJ2-1, with no clear D. The CDR3 sequence is 13 residues long. Germline CDR1 and CDR2: LGHNA and YSLEER. The V end was cut by 3 bases, the J end by 6 bases, with 9 bases between. Written as DNA, the CDR3 is TGCGCCAGCAGCCAGAAGGGCTTCAATGAGCAGTTCTTC. Translating gives CASSQKGFNEQFF.

J is TRBJ2-3 and V is TRBV6-5; D gene uncertain. This CDR3 has 13 residues. Germline V CDR1 and CDR2: MNHEY, SVGAGI. The germline V and J ends were trimmed by 0 bases and 6 bases, with 7 bases remaining between them. The CDR3 DNA reads as TGTGCCAGCAGTTACTCGTTGAGGGATACGCAGTATTTT. Protein sequence: CASSYSLRDTQYF.

This clone appeared a single time. The chain is built from TRBV4-2 and TRBJ1-2, with no clear D. Germline V gives CDR1 LGHNA, CDR2 YNFKEQ. There are 19 residues in the CDR3. Deletions cut 4 bases from V and 2 bases from J, with 26 bases between. In nucleotides, the CDR3 is TGTGCCAGCAGCCCGATTACACAAAGGACGGCTTATAGAAACTATGGCTACACCTTC. It is translated as CASSPITQRTAYRNYGYTF.

The chain combines TRBV7-9 with TRBJ1-4; 7 positions agree with TRBD1. V shed 1 base and J 7 bases; nucleotides not matched to a gene: 3. Germline CDR1 is SEHNR and CDR2 is FQNEAQ (reference sequence). The CDR3 consists of 14 residues. CDR3 in amino acids: CASSLDRGGEKLFF. Written as DNA, the CDR3 is TGTGCCAGCAGCTTAGACAGGGGCGGTGAAAAACTGTTTTTT.